One and the same sample provided the 26 T cell receptor beta chains below, sequenced in a study of shared clonotypes between healthy human individuals (dated by TCRdb to the early 2020s). The library was built by means of the immunoSEQ multiplex PCR assay. TCRdb stores this immuneACCESS table with in-frame sequences only. Part of the clones is absent; in the studies checked, under half of the shortfall reflects unresolved V genes, and no reason is known for the rest. This sample has 1.5 million to 1.9 million clones in its table, and approximately 98% of those were observed once. About 0.45% of the sample rests with the top ten. The sample consisted of naive CD4+ T cells sorted from blood. The sample's cell subset or site label, in plain terms: CD45RA+ positively selected. The receptors shown here come from a man aged 30-40 years in good health.

The V call is TRBV5-1, the J call TRBJ2-1; D is possibly TRBD2 (6 bases). V shed 7 bases and J shed 5 bases, with 22 bases lying between them. Germline CDR1 reads SGHRS; CDR2 reads YFSETQ. This CDR3 has 16 amino acids. The CDR3 here is CASQAWAGIGNNEQFF. The DNA for the CDR3 is TGCGCCAGCCAGGCCTGGGCGGGAATAGGGAACAATGAGCAGTTCTTC. The full variable domain, rest sourced from reference TRBV5-1 and TRBJ2-1, is KAGVTQTPRYLIKTRGQQVTLSCSPISGHRSVSWYQQTPGQGLQFLFEYFSETQRNKGNFPGRFSGRQFSNSRSEMNVSTLELGDSALYLCASQAWAGIGNNEQFFGPGTRLTVL.

This sequence joins TRBV7-6 and TRBJ1-3; D uncertain. Per the germline V gene, CDR1 is SGHVS and CDR2 is FNYEAQ. Trimming took off 1 base at V and 0 bases at J, with 7 bases between the two ends. CDR3 length: 15 residues. CDR3 region: CASSLVRGSGNTIYF. CDR3 nucleotides: TGTGCCAGCAGCTTAGTCCGGGGCTCTGGAAACACCATATATTTT.

This clone has a single count. This chain uses TRBV21-1 with TRBJ1-5; TRBD1 reflects the table's D call only, with no check against the DNA. TRBV21-1 is termed a pseudogene. This CDR3 region has 10 residues. The CDR3 coding sequence is TGTGCCAGCAGACAGGGGCCCCAGCATTTT. Translation gives CASRQGPQHF.

The chain has TRBV7-3 and TRBJ2-1; 8 bases agree with TRBD1. Germline CDR1 is SGHTA and CDR2 is FQGTGA. The CDR3 covers 13 residues. Trimming cost V 5 bases and J 5 bases; bases outside gene matches: 2. The CDR3: CASSETGDNEQFF. DNA for the CDR3: TGTGCCAGCAGCGAGACAGGGGACAATGAGCAGTTCTTC.

V and J are TRBV10-1 and TRBJ2-5, with a possible D match to TRBD1 (5 bases). The CDR3 has 13 amino acids. V lost 4 bases and J 5 bases, leaving 11 bases between the germline ends. CDR1 is WNHNN and CDR2 is SYGVQD in the germline V gene (reference sequence). The CDR3 here is CASSAQGWETQYF. DNA of the CDR3: TGCGCCAGCAGTGCGCAGGGATGGGAGACCCAGTACTTC.

The genes are TRBV2 and TRBJ2-3; D might be TRBD1 or TRBD2, each matching 6 bases. V lost 6 bases and J lost 0, with 19 bases in between. The CDR3 sequence is 17 residues long. Germline CDR1 reads SNHLY; CDR2 reads FYNNEI. The CDR3: CASRWGATGRSTDTQYF. DNA of the CDR3: TGTGCCAGCAGGTGGGGGGCGACGGGAAGAAGCACAGATACGCAGTATTTT. Looking up the rest from reference TRBV2 and TRBJ2-3 gives the full variable domain: EPEVTQTPSHQVTQMGQEVILRCVPISNHLYFYWYRQILGQKVEFLVSFYNNEISEKSEIFDDQFSVERPDGSNFTLKIRSTKLEDSAMYFCASRWGATGRSTDTQYFGPGTRLTVL.

The genes are TRBV28 and TRBJ1-2; D ambiguous. From germline, CDR1 is MDHEN and CDR2 SYDVKM. V lost 7 bases to trimming and J lost 4 bases, with 7 bases between them. The CDR3 has 11 amino acids. This CDR3 is CASTELYGYTF. The CDR3 DNA sequence: TGTGCCAGCACCGAGCTCTATGGCTACACCTTC.

The chain combines TRBV7-2 with TRBJ2-3; no firm D call. CDR3 length equals 15 residues. Deletions cut 1 base from V and 4 bases from J, with 12 bases between. Germline V CDR1 and CDR2: SGHTA, FQGNSA. The CDR3 sequence is CASSLEGRASDTQYF. The CDR3 DNA sequence: TGTGCCAGCAGCTTAGAAGGGCGCGCGTCAGATACGCAGTATTTT.

Concerning this clone: The sample has other DNA sequences that encode this CDR3 too. This sequence joins TRBV15 and TRBJ2-3; no reliable D call. The CDR3 spans 14 residues. Germline assignment: CDR1 LNHNV and CDR2 YYDKDF (reference sequence). V lost 1 base and J lost 0, with 5 bases in between. CDR3 bases: TGTGCCACCAGCAGAGGAGGCAGCACAGATACGCAGTATTTT. It yields the protein CATSRGGSTDTQYF.

The rearrangement links TRBV5-1 to TRBJ2-5, with D possibly TRBD2 on 6 matching bases. Germline V gene lookup returns CDR1 SGHRS and CDR2 YFSETQ. V lost 4 bases and J 0 bases, leaving 13 bases between the germline ends. The CDR3 runs 15 residues. The DNA for the CDR3 is TGCGCCAGCAGCCTCCTGTCGGGGGACCAAGAGACCCAGTACTTC. It yields the protein CASSLLSGDQETQYF. Full variable domain (missing parts from reference TRBV5-1 and TRBJ2-5): KAGVTQTPRYLIKTRGQQVTLSCSPISGHRSVSWYQQTPGQGLQFLFEYFSETQRNKGNFPGRFSGRQFSNSRSEMNVSTLELGDSALYLCASSLLSGDQETQYFGPGTRLLVL.

The J gene is TRBJ1-1, the V gene TRBV5-1, with D tentatively TRBD1 (5 bases). This CDR3 has 15 residues. Between the trimmed V and J ends, which lost 3 bases and 5 bases, there was a span of 17 bases. Germline CDR1 and CDR2: SGHRS and YFSETQ. CDR3 nucleotides: TGCGCCAGCAGCTCAAAGGCGGGCGGGGGGACTGAAGCTTTCTTT. It translates to CASSSKAGGGTEAFF.

This sequence joins TRBV6-5 and TRBJ2-7; possibly TRBD2 for D (6 bases). CDR1 is MNHEY, CDR2 SVGAGI, per germline. The ends were cut back, 6 bases at V and 3 bases at J, with 15 bases in the middle. The CDR3 has 14 residues. This chain's CDR3 is CASREPGRVYEQYF. CDR3 coding DNA: TGTGCCAGCAGGGAACCCGGGAGAGTCTACGAGCAGTACTTC.

The chain couples TRBV5-5 to TRBJ2-7, with TRBD1 matching 7 bases. Per the germline V gene, CDR1 is SGHKS and CDR2 is YYEKEE (reference sequence). CDR3 length: 15 amino acids. V shed 1 base, J shed 0 bases, and the junction held 4 bases outside the gene matches. DNA for the CDR3: TGTGCCAGCAGCTTGTCCGGGACAGTCTCCTACGAGCAGTACTTC. Its protein product is CASSLSGTVSYEQYF. The whole variable domain, filled in from reference TRBV5-5 and TRBJ2-7, reads DAGVTQSPTHLIKTRGQQVTLRCSPISGHKSVSWYQQVLGQGPQFIFQYYEKEERGRGNFPDRFSARQFPNYSSELNVNALLLGDSALYLCASSLSGTVSYEQYFGPGTRLTVT.

About this clone itself: One end of the junction is discordant with germline, which a read error may explain. The chain combines TRBV7-9 with TRBJ2-1; 12 bases agree with TRBD2. The length of the CDR3 is 18 residues. Germline-derived CDR1 and CDR2 are SEHNR and FQNEAQ (reference sequence). The CDR3 loop reads CVSSLVLSSGRARGEQFF. Here the CDR3 DNA reads TGTGTCAGCAGCTTAGTCTTGTCTAGCGGGAGGGCCAGGGGTGAGCAGTTCTTC.

Notes on this clone: One junction end does not reproduce the germline sequence, and a read error may be involved. The rearrangement joins TRBV7-7 to TRBJ2-1; tentatively, D is TRBD2 (6 bases). CDR3 length: 15 residues. Germline values: CDR1 SSHAT, CDR2 FNYEAQ (reference sequence). The CDR3 coding sequence is TGTGCTAGCAGCTGGGGGGTAGCAGGCCCCAATGAGCAGTTCTTC. This sequence encodes CASSWGVAGPNEQFF.

The rearrangement uses TRBV10-3 and TRBJ2-2, with D perhaps given as TRBD1 or TRBD2 (7 bases each). The CDR3 is 16 amino acids. Germline CDR1 is ENHRY and CDR2 is SYGVKD. Trimming took 4 bases from V and 0 from J, leaving 12 bases between them. The CDR3 region has the DNA TGTGCCATCAGTGCCAGGGGGGGTACGAACACCGGGGAGCTGTTTTTT. It codes for CAISARGGTNTGELFF.

The chain carries TRBV5-1 and TRBJ1-2; D gene ambiguous. In germline, CDR1 is SGHRS, CDR2 YFSETQ. The CDR3 runs 13 residues. V was pared by 1 base and J by 2 bases, with 6 bases between. This CDR3 reads CASSLSQNYGYTF. The CDR3 DNA reads as TGCGCCAGCAGCTTGTCACAGAACTATGGCTACACCTTC.

The J gene is TRBJ2-5, the V gene TRBV5-1, with D perhaps matching TRBD2 (6 bases). The germline CDR1 and CDR2 sequences are SGHRS and YFSETQ. V lost 4 bases and J lost 4, with 14 bases in between. This CDR3 has 14 residues. CDR3 in DNA: TGCGCCAGCAGCGGGAGGAGCTTAGGAGAGACCCAGTACTTC. This sequence encodes CASSGRSLGETQYF.

This clone was seen a single time. This chain joins TRBV7-6 and TRBJ1-3, with 7 nucleotides matching TRBD1. V shed 5 bases, J shed 4 bases, and the junction held 5 bases outside the gene matches. Germline CDR1 and CDR2: SGHVS and FNYEAQ. The CDR3 covers 14 residues. DNA for the CDR3: TGTGCCAGCAGCGCCGGGACAGTAGGAAACACCATATATTTT. Its protein is CASSAGTVGNTIYF.

This clone came up once. The rearrangement joins TRBV5-5 to TRBJ2-7; 7 bases map to TRBD1. Unmatched junction bases numbered 10, after V lost 3 bases and J lost 7 bases. Germline CDR1 is SGHKS and CDR2 is YYEKEE (reference sequence). The CDR3 length is 14 residues. The CDR3 here is CASSWDSLRGEQYF. The DNA of the CDR3 is TGTGCCAGCAGCTGGGACAGTCTGAGGGGGGAGCAGTACTTC.

V usage is TRBV10-1 and J usage is TRBJ2-2; 9 bases line up with TRBD2. Germline trimming cut 8 bases from V and 4 bases from J; bases unmatched to any gene: 8. The CDR3 spans 15 residues. Germline CDR1 WNHNN, CDR2 SYGVQD (reference sequence). The CDR3 bases are TGCGCCAGCCGAAGCGGGAGGCAGGGCACCGGGGAGCTGTTTTTT. Translated: CASRSGRQGTGELFF.

The chain has TRBV7-8 and TRBJ2-4; 7 bases line up with TRBD1. Germline CDR1 and CDR2: SGHVS and FQNEAQ. V trimming: 1 base; J trimming: 6 bases; junction bases outside the gene matches: 9. The CDR3 consists of 16 residues. This CDR3 reads CASSLVAPDRANIQYF. In DNA, the CDR3 is TGTGCCAGCAGCTTAGTCGCCCCCGACAGGGCAAACATTCAGTACTTC.

V gene TRBV5-1 combines with J gene TRBJ2-2; D perhaps matches TRBD1 (5 bases). The germline V gene has CDR1 SGHRS and CDR2 YFSETQ. Trimming stripped 0 bases from V and 5 bases from J, with 11 bases between. The CDR3 is 15 amino acids. CDR3 protein: CASSLEGAGTGELFF. The CDR3, as DNA: TGCGCCAGCAGCTTGGAAGGGGCCGGGACCGGGGAGCTGTTTTTT.

The chain recombines TRBV11-1 with TRBJ1-1, with D uncertain. The V end was cut by 3 bases, the J end by 7 bases, with 15 bases between. CDR3 length: 14 amino acids. Per germline, CDR1 SGHAT and CDR2 FQDESV (reference sequence). The CDR3 sequence: CASSLSKRSDEAFF. The CDR3 nucleotides read TGTGCCAGCAGCTTGTCTAAGCGGTCAGATGAAGCTTTCTTT. The full variable domain, in which reference TRBV11-1 and TRBJ1-1 provide the parts outside the CDR3, is EAEVAQSPRYKITEKSQAVAFWCDPISGHATLYWYRQILGQGPELLVQFQDESVVDDSQLPKDRFSAERLKGVDSTLKIQPAELGDSAMYLCASSLSKRSDEAFFGQGTRLTVV.

The chain has TRBV7-6 and TRBJ2-3, with 8 bases matching TRBD2. CDR1 and CDR2 from the germline V gene are SGHVS and FNYEAQ. V was clipped by 1 base and J by 6 bases; unmatched bases: 15. This CDR3 spans 18 amino acids. In nucleotides, the CDR3 is TGTGCCAGCAGCTTAGGGGTTAGCGGGACAAACCGGTGGGATACGCAGTATTTT. The encoded protein is CASSLGVSGTNRWDTQYF. Full variable domain (missing parts from reference TRBV7-6 and TRBJ2-3): GAGVSQSPRYKVTKRGQDVALRCDPISGHVSLYWYRQALGQGPEFLTYFNYEAQQDKSGLPNDRFSAERPEGSISTLTIQRTEQRDSAMYRCASSLGVSGTNRWDTQYFGPGTRLTVL.

Points on this clone: Other DNA sequences in this specimen translate into the identical CDR3. The J gene is TRBJ1-5, the V gene TRBV30, with D perhaps TRBD1 (6 bases). From germline, CDR1 is GTSNPN and CDR2 SVGIG (reference sequence). Trimming removed 0 bases at V and 7 bases at J, with 10 bases between. CDR3 size: 13 residues. The CDR3 DNA reads TGTGCCTGGAGTGTAAACAGGGACCAGCCCCAGCATTTT. It encodes CAWSVNRDQPQHF.